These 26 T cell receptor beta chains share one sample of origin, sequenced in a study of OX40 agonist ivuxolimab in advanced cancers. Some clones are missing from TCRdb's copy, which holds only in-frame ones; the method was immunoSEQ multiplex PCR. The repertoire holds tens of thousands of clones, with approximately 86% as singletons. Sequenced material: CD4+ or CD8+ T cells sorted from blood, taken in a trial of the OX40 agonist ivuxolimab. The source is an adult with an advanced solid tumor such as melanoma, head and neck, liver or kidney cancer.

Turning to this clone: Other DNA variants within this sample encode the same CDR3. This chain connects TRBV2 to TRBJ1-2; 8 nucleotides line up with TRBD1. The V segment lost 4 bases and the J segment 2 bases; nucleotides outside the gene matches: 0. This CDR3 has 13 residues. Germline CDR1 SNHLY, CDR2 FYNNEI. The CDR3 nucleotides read TGTGCCAGCAGTGGGACAGGGAACTATGGCTACACCTTC. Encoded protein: CASSGTGNYGYTF.

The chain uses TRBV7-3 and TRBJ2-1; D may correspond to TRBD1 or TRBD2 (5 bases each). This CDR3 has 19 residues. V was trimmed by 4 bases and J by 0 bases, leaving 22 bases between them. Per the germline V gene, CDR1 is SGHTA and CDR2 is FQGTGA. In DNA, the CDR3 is TGTGCCAGCAGCTCTAGTGGGGCGTTTGGGGGAGCCTCCTACAATGAGCAGTTCTTC. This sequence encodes CASSSSGAFGGASYNEQFF. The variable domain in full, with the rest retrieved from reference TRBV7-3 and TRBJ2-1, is GAGVSQTPSNKVTEKGKYVELRCDPISGHTALYWYRQSLGQGPEFLIYFQGTGAADDSGLPNDRFFAVRPEGSVSTLKIQRTERGDSAVYLCASSSSGAFGGASYNEQFFGPGTRLTVL.

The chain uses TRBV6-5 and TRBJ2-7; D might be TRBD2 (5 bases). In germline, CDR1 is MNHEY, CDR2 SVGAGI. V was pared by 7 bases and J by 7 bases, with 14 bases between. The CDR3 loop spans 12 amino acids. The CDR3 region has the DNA TGTGCCAGCAAAGAGTCACTAGGGGAGCAGTACTTC. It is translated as CASKESLGEQYF.

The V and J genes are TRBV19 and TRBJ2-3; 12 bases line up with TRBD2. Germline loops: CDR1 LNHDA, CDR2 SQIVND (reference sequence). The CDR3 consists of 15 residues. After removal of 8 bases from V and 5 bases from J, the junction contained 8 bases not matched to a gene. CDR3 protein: CASGPGLAGGDTQYF. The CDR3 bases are TGTGCCAGTGGACCGGGACTAGCGGGCGGAGATACGCAGTATTTT.

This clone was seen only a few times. The CDR3 sequence is CASEGSERGGSTDTQYF. In DNA form, the CDR3 reads TGTGCCAGCGAGGGATCTGAACGGGGGGGAAGCACAGATACGCAGTATTTT. The chain carries TRBV21-1 and TRBJ2-3; TRBD2, as called in the table, went unchecked against the DNA. TRBV21-1 is reported as a pseudogene. This CDR3 region has 17 residues.

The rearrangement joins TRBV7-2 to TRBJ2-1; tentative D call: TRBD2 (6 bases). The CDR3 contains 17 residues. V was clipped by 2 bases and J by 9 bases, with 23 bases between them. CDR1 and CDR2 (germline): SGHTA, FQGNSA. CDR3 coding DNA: TGTGCCAGCAGCTTAAGGAGTGGCGGGACCGTAGGCGGTGAGCAGTTCTTC. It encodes CASSLRSGGTVGGEQFF.

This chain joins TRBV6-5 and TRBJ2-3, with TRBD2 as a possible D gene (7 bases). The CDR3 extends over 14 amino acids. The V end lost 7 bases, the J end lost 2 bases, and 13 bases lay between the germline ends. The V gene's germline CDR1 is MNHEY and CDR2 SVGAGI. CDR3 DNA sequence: TGTGCCAGCAAGGGGGGGATACACACAGATACGCAGTATTTT. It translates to CASKGGIHTDTQYF.

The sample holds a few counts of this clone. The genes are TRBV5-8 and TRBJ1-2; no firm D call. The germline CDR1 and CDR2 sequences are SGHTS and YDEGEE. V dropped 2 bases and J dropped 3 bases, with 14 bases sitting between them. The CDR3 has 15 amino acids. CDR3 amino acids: CASSFDGSPYYGYTF. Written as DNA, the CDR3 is TGTGCCAGCAGCTTTGATGGGTCCCCATACTATGGCTACACCTTC.

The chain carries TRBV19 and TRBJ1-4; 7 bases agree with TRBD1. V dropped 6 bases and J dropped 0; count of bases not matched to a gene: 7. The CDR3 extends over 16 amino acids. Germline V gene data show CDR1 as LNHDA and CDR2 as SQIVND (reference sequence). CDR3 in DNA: TGTGCCAGTAGGGTACGGGACAGCACAACTAATGAAAAACTGTTTTTT. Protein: CASRVRDSTTNEKLFF.

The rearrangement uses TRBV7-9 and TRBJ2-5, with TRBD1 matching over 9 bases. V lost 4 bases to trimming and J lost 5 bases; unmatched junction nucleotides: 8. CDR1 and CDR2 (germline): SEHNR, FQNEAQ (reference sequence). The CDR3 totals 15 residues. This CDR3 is CASSSRDRVEETQYF. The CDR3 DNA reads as TGTGCCAGCAGCTCCCGGGACAGGGTGGAGGAGACCCAGTACTTC.

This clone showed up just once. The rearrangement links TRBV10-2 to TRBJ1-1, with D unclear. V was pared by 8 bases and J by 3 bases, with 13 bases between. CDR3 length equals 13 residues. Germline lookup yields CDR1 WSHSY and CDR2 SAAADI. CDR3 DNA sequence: TGCGCCAGCGAGAGGGCAAGGGACACTGAAGCTTTCTTT. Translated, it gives CASERARDTEAFF.

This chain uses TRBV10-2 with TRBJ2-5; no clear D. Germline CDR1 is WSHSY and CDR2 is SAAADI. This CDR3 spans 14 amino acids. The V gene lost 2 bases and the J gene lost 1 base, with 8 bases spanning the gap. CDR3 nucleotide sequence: TGCGCCAGCAGTGAGAGGACCGGCCAAGAGACCCAGTACTTC. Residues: CASSERTGQETQYF.

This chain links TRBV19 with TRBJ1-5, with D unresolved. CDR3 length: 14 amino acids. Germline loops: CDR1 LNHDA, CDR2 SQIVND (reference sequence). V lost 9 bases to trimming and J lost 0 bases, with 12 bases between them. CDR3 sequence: CASKDTSSNQPQHF. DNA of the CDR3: TGTGCCAGCAAAGACACCAGTAGCAATCAGCCCCAGCATTTT.

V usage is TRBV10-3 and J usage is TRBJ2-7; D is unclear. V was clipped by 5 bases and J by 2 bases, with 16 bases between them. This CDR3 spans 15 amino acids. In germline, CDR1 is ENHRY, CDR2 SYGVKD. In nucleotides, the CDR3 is TGTGCCATCAGTCTCAGAGATGGGTCCCCCTACGAGCAGTACTTC. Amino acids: CAISLRDGSPYEQYF.

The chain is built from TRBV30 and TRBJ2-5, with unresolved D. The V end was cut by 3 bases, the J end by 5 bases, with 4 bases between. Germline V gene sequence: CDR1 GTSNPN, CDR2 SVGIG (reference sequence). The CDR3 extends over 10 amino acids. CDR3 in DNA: TGTGCCTGGAGAAGGGAGACCCAGTACTTC. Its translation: CAWRRETQYF. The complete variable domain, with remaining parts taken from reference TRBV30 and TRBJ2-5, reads SQTIHQWPATLVQPVGSPLSLECTVEGTSNPNLYWYRQAAGRGLQLLFYSVGIGQISSEVPQNLSASRPQDRQFILSSKKLLLSDSGFYLCAWRRETQYFGPGTRLLVL.

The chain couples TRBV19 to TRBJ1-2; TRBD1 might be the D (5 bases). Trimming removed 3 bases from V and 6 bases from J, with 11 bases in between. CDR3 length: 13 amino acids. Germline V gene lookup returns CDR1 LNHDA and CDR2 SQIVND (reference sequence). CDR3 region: CASSMSWDHGYTF. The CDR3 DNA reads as TGTGCCAGTAGTATGAGTTGGGACCATGGCTACACCTTC.

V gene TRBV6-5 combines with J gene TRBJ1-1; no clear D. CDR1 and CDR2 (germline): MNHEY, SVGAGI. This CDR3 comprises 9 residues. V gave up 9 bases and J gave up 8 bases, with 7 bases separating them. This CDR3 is CASGQEAFF. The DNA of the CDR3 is TGTGCCAGTGGGCAGGAAGCTTTCTTT.

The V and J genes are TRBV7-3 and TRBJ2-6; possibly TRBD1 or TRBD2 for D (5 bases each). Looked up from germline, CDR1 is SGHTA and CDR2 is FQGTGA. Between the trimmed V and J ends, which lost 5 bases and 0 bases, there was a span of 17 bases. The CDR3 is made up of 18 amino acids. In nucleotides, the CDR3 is TGTGCCAGCAGCCCGCGCCTTGGGGACCCCTCTGGGGCCAACGTCCTGACTTTC. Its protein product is CASSPRLGDPSGANVLTF.

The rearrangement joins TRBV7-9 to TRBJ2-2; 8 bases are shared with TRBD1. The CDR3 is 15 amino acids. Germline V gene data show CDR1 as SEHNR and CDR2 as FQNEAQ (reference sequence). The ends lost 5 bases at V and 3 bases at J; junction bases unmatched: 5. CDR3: CASSPSGGHTGELFF. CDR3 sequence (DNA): TGTGCCAGCAGCCCCTCAGGGGGCCACACCGGGGAGCTGTTTTTT.

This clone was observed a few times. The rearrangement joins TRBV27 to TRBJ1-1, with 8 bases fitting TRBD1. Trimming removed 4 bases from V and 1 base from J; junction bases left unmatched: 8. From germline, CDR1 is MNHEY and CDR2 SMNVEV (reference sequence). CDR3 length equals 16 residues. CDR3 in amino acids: CASSSIGQGPNTEAFF. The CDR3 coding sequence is TGTGCCAGCAGTTCAATCGGACAGGGCCCGAACACTGAAGCTTTCTTT.

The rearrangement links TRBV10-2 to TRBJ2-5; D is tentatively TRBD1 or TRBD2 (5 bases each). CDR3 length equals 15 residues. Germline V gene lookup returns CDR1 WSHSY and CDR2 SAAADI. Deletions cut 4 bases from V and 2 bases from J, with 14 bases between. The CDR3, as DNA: TGCGCCAGCAGTGGTCTGGGGGTGCTTCAAGAGACCCAGTACTTC. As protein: CASSGLGVLQETQYF.

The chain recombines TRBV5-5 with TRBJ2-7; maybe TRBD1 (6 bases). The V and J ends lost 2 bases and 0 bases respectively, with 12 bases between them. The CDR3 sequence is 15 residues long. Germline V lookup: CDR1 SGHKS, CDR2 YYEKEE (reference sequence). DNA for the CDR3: TGTGCCAGCAGCTTCTCAGGGGCCGGCTCCTACGAGCAGTACTTC. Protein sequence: CASSFSGAGSYEQYF.

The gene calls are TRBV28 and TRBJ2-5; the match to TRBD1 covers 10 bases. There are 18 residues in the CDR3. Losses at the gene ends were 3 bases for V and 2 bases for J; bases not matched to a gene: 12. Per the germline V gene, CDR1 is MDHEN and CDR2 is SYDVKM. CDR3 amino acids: CASSFHIGVDRGQETQYF. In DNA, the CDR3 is TGTGCCAGCAGTTTCCATATAGGGGTGGACAGGGGGCAAGAGACCCAGTACTTC.

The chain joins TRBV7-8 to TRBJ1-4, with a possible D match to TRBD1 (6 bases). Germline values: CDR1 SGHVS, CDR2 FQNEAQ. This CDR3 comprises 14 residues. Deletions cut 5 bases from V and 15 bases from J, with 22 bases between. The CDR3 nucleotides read TGTGCCAGCAGCGCCTCACGCGTCGGGGGGCCAATGTTTTTT. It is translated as CASSASRVGGPMFF.

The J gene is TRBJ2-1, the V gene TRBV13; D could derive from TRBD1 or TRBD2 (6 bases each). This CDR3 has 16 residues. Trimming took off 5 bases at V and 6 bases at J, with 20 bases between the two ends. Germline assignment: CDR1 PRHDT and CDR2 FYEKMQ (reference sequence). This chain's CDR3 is CASSRLRQGGGNEQFF. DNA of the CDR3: TGTGCCAGCAGCCGTCTCCGACAAGGGGGAGGCAATGAGCAGTTCTTC.

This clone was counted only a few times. CDR3 loop: CASSQEPGINQPQHF. The CDR3 DNA reads as TGCGCCAGCAGCCAAGAACCAGGGATCAATCAGCCCCAGCATTTT. The gene calls are TRBV4-1 and TRBJ1-5; perhaps TRBD1 as D (5 bases). The CDR3 has 15 residues. V was pared by 0 bases and J by 3 bases, with 9 bases between. Germline V gives CDR1 MGHRA, CDR2 YSYEKL.